This T cell receptor (beta chain) came from a study of T cell clones after liver transplantation. Data came from immunoSEQ multiplex PCR; TCRdb stores just in-frame clones and leaves some out. The sample has fewer than 65,000 clones, more than 70% seen once. Per germline, CDR1 MNHEY and CDR2 SVGAGI. The CDR3 is made up of 14 amino acids. V gave up 4 bases and J gave up 7 bases, with 14 bases separating them. The chain links TRBV6-5 to TRBJ1-5; D may be TRBD1 (5 bases). Sequencing used CD4+ T cells from blood, obtained at the 22-month timepoint. This TCR was recovered from a human patient who received a liver transplant. Among the T cells, some may be from the graft donor. The CDR3 nucleotides are TGTGCCAGCAGTTCGACTGGGGGGTACCAGCCCCAGCATTTT. Protein: CASSSTGGYQPQHF.